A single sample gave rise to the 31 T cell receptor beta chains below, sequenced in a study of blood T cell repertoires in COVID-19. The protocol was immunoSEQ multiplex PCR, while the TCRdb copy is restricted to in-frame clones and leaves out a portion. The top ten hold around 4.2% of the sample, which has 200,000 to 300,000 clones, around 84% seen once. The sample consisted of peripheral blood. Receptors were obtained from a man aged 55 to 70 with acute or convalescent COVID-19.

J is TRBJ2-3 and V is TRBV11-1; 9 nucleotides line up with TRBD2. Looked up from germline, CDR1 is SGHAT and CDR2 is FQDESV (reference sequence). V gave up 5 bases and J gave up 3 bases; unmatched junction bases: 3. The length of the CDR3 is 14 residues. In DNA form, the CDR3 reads TGTGCCAGCAGCCCGGGACTAGCAACAGATACGCAGTATTTT. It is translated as CASSPGLATDTQYF.

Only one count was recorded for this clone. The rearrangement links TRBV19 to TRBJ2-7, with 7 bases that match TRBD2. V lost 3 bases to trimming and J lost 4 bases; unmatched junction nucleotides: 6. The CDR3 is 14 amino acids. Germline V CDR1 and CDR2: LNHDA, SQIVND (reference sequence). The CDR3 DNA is TGTGCCAGTAGTATTAGGCTAGCGGCTTACGAGCAGTACTTC. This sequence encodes CASSIRLAAYEQYF.

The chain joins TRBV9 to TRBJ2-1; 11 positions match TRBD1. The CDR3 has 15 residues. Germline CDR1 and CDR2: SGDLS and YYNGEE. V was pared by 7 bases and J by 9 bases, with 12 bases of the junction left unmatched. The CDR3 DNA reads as TGTGCCAGCGGCTCCGGACAGGGGGCTTGGGGTGAGCAGTTCTTC. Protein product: CASGSGQGAWGEQFF.

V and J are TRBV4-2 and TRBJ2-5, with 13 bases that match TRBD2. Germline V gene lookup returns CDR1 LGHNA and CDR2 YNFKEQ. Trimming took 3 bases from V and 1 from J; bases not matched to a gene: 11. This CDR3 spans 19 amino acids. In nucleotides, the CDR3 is TGTGCCAGCAGCCAGACCTGGACTAGCGGGGGCCCCTCCCAAGAGACCCAGTACTTC. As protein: CASSQTWTSGGPSQETQYF.

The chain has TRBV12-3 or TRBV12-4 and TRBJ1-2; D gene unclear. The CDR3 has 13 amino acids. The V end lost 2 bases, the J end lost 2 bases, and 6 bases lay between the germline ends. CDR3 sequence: CASSLTQNYGYTF. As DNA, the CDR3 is TGTGCCAGCAGTTTAACACAAAACTATGGCTACACCTTC.

The CDR3: CASSGASGRAGYEQYF. The CDR3 DNA sequence: TGCGCCAGCAGCGGAGCTAGCGGGCGGGCCGGCTACGAGCAGTACTTC. The chain has TRBV5-1 and TRBJ2-7, with 8 bases lining up with TRBD2. The trim removed 4 bases at V and 3 bases at J, leaving 12 bases unmatched. Germline V CDR1 and CDR2: SGHRS, YFSETQ. This CDR3 is built from 16 residues.

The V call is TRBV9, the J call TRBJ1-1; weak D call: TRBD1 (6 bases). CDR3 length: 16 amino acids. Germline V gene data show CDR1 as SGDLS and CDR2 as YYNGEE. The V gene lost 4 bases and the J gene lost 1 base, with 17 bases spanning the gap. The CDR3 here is CASSSQGPGANTEAFF. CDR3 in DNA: TGTGCCAGCAGCTCCCAGGGGCCAGGCGCGAACACTGAAGCTTTCTTT.

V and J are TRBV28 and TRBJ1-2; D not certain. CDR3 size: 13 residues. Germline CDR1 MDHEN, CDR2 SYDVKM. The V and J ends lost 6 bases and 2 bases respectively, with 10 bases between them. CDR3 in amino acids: CASSPGGNYGYTF. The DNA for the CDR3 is TGTGCCAGCAGCCCCGGAGGGAACTATGGCTACACCTTC.

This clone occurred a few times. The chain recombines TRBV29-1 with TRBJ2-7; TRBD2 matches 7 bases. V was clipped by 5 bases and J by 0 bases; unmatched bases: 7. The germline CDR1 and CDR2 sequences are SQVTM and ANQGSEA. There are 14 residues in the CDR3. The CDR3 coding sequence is TGCAGCGTTATCCAGGCTAGCGGCTCCTACGAGCAGTACTTC. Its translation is CSVIQASGSYEQYF.

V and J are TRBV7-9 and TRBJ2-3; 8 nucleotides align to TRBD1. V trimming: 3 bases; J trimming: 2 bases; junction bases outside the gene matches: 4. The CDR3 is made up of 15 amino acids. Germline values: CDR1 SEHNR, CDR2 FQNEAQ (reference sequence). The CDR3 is CASSFGQGNTDTQYF. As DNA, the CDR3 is TGTGCCAGCAGCTTCGGACAGGGAAACACAGATACGCAGTATTTT.

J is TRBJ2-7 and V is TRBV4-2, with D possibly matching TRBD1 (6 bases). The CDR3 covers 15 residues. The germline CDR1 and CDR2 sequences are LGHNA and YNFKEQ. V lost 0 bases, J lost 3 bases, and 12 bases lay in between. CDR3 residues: CASSQDRQGIYEQYF. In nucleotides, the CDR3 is TGTGCCAGCAGCCAAGACCGGCAGGGGATCTACGAGCAGTACTTC.

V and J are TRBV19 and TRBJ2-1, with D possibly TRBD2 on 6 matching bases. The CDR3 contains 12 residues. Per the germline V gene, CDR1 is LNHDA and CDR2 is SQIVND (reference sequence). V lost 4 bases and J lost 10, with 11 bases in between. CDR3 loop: CASSRAGWEQFF. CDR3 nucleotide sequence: TGTGCCAGTAGTAGAGCGGGCTGGGAGCAGTTCTTC.

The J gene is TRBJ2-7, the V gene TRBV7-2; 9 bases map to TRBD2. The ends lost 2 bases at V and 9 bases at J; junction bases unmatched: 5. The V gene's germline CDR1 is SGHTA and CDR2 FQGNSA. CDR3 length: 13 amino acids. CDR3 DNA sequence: TGTGCCAGCAGCTTACTCACTAGCGGGTCGCAGTACTTC. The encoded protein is CASSLLTSGSQYF.

CDR3: CASSVRLAGANTGELFF. DNA of the CDR3: TGTGCCAGCAGTGTGAGGTTAGCGGGAGCGAACACCGGGGAGCTGTTTTTT. The chain couples TRBV6-4 to TRBJ2-2; 9 positions agree with TRBD2. This CDR3 has 17 amino acids. Per the germline V gene, CDR1 is MRHNA and CDR2 is SNTAGT. V gave up 4 bases and J gave up 0 bases; unmatched junction bases: 6.

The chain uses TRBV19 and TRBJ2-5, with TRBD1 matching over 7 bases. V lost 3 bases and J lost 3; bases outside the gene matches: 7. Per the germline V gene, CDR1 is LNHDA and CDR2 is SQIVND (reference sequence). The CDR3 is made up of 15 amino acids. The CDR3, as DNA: TGTGCCAGTAGTATCCACAGGGGATTAAAAGAGACCCAGTACTTC. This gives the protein CASSIHRGLKETQYF.

CDR3 DNA sequence: TGTGCCAGCAGCTTTAGGACTAGCGGGAGTTACGGCGCAGATACGCAGTATTTT. It codes for CASSFRTSGSYGADTQYF. The V gene is TRBV13, the J gene TRBJ2-3; 13 bases line up with TRBD2. Trimming at V came to 3 bases and at J to 4 bases, leaving 10 bases not matched to a gene. The V gene's germline CDR1 is PRHDT and CDR2 FYEKMQ (reference sequence). The CDR3 contains 18 residues.

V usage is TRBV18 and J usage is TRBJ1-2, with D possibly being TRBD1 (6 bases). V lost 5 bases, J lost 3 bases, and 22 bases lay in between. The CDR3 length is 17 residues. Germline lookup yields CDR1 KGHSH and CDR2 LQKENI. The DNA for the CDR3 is TGTGCCAGCTCAAGAGGTACCAGGGGCCTACTCGACTATGGCTACACCTTC. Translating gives CASSRGTRGLLDYGYTF.

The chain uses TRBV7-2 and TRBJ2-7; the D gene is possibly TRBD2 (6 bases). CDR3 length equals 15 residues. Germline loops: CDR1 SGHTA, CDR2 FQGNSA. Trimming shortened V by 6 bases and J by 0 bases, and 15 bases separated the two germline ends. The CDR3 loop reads CASRAGRMSSYEQYF. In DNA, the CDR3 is TGTGCCAGCAGGGCGGGGCGAATGAGCTCCTACGAGCAGTACTTC.

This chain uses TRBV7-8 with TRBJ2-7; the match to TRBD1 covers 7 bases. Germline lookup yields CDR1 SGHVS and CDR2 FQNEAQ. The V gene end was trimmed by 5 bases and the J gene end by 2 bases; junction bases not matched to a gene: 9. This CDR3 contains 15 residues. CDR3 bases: TGTGCCAGCAGCCACCGACAGGGTTTGGCCTACGAGCAGTACTTC. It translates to CASSHRQGLAYEQYF. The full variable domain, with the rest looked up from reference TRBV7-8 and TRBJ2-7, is GAGVSQSPRYKVAKRGQDVALRCDPISGHVSLFWYQQALGQGPEFLTYFQNEAQLDKSGLPSDRFFAERPEGSVSTLKIQRTQQEDSAVYLCASSHRQGLAYEQYFGPGTRLTVT.

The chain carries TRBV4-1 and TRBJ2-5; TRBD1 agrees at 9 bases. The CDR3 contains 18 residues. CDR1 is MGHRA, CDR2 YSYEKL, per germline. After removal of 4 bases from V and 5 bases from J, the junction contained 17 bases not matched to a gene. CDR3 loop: CASSLKSPGQGVSETQYF. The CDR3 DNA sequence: TGCGCCAGCAGCCTAAAATCACCGGGACAGGGAGTTTCTGAGACCCAGTACTTC.

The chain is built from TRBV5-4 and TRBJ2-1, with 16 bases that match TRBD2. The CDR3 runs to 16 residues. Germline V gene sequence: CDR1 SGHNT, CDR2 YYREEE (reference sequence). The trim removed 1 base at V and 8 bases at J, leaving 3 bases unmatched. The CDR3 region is CASSLPGTSGRDEQFF. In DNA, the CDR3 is TGTGCCAGCAGCTTGCCCGGGACTAGCGGGAGGGATGAGCAGTTCTTC.

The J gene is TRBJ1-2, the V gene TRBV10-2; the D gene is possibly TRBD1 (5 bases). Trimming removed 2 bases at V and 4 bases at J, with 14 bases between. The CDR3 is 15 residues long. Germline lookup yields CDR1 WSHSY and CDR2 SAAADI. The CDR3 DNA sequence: TGCGCCAGCAGTGAGGAGACAGCCTACTTCTATGGCTACACCTTC. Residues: CASSEETAYFYGYTF.

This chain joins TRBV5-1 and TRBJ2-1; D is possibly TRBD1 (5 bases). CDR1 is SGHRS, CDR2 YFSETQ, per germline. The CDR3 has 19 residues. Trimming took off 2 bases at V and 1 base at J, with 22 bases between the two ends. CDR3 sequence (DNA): TGCGCCAGCAGCTTTACCACTCAGGGTCCGCCCCGTTCCTACAATGAGCAGTTCTTC. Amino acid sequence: CASSFTTQGPPRSYNEQFF. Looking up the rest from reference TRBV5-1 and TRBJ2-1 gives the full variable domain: KAGVTQTPRYLIKTRGQQVTLSCSPISGHRSVSWYQQTPGQGLQFLFEYFSETQRNKGNFPGRFSGRQFSNSRSEMNVSTLELGDSALYLCASSFTTQGPPRSYNEQFFGPGTRLTVL.

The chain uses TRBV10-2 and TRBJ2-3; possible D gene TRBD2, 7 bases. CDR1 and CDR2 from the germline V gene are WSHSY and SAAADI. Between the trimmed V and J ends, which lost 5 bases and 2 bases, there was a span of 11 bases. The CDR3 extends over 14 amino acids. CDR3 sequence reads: CASSRGGDTDTQYF. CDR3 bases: TGCGCCAGCAGTAGGGGGGGGGACACAGATACGCAGTATTTT.

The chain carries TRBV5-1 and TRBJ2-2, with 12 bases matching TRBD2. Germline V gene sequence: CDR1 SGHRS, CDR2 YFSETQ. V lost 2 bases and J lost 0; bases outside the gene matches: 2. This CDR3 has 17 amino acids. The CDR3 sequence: CASSLASGGANTGELFF. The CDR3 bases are TGCGCCAGCAGCTTAGCTAGCGGGGGGGCGAACACCGGGGAGCTGTTTTTT.

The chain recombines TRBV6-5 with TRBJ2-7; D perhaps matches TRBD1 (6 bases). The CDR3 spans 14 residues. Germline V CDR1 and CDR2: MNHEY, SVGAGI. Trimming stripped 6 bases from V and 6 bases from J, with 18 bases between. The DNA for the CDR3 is TGTGCCAGCAGCGGGAACTCACAGGGATCCGAGCAGTACTTC. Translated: CASSGNSQGSEQYF.

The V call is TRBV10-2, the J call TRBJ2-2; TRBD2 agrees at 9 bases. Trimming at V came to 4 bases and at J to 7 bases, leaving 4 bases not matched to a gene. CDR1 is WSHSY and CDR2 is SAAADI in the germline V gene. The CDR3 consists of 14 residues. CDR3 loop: CASSVQLAGGELFF. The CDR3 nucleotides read TGCGCCAGCAGTGTCCAACTAGCGGGCGGGGAGCTGTTTTTT.

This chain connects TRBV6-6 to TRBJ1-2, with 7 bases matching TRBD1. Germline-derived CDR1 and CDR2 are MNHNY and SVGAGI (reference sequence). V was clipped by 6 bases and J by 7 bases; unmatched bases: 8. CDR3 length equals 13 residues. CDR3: CASSPTGETGYTF. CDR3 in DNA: TGTGCCAGCAGCCCAACAGGGGAAACTGGCTACACCTTC.

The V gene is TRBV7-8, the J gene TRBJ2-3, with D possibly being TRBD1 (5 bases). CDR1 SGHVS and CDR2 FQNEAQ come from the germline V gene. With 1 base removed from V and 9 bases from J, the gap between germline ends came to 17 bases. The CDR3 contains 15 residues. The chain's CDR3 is CASSLDGARRRTQYF. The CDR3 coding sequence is TGTGCCAGCAGCTTAGATGGGGCCCGTCGAAGGACGCAGTATTTT.

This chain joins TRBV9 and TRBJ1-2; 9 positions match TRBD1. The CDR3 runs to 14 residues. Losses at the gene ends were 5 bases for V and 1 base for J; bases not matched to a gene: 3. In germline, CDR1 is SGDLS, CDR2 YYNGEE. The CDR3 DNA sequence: TGTGCCAGCAGGGGACAGGGACTTAACTATGGCTACACCTTC. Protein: CASRGQGLNYGYTF.

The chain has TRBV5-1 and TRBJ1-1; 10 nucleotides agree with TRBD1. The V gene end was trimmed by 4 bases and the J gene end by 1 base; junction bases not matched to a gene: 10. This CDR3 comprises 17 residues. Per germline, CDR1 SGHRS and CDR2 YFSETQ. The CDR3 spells CASSPGQGSTWNTEAFF. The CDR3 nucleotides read TGCGCCAGCAGCCCGGGACAGGGGTCCACGTGGAACACTGAAGCTTTCTTT.